This T cell receptor (beta chain) appears in the sequencing data of a study of blood T cell repertoires in COVID-19. Study in general: The study drew acute and convalescent COVID-19 samples from the United States, Italy and Spain. T cells, B-cell-depleted T cells, or PBMCs supplied cDNA or gDNA.

V was shortened by 4 bases and J by 1 base, with 20 bases between the two germline ends. CDR1 SGHKS and CDR2 YYEKEE come from the germline V gene (reference sequence). CDR3 length: 17 amino acids. As handled by the study authors: How many nucleated cells were present was estimated from reference gene primer amplification. Some clones are missing from TCRdb's copy, which holds only in-frame ones; the method was immunoSEQ multiplex PCR. The V and J calls and clone size are taken from that table; D and trimming were inferred from the DNA. This repertoire shows some 250,000 clones, roughly 84% found once; its top ten account for around 4%.

The V gene is TRBV5-5, the J gene TRBJ1-1; D is possibly TRBD1 (5 bases). What was sequenced was peripheral blood. The sequence derives from a man between 60 and 75 years old with acute or convalescent COVID-19. This CDR3 is CASSRDHPGGWNTEAFF. DNA of the CDR3: TGTGCCAGCAGCCGAGACCACCCCGGGGGTTGGAACACTGAAGCTTTCTTT. The full variable domain, with the rest looked up from reference TRBV5-5 and TRBJ1-1, is DAGVTQSPTHLIKTRGQQVTLRCSPISGHKSVSWYQQVLGQGPQFIFQYYEKEERGRGNFPDRFSARQFPNYSSELNVNALLLGDSALYLCASSRDHPGGWNTEAFFGQGTRLTVV.